The source of this TCR beta chain is a study of T cell repertoires in ileal Crohn's disease. As for the study in general: Each sample's TCRB immunosequencing used around 500 nanograms of biopsy DNA.

With respect to this clone: Its cognate antigen is unknown.

Findings and limits, study-wide: Active smokers at surgery had more clonal expansions than non-smokers. Compared with CD4 T cells, sorted CD8 cells carried more expanded clones.

Germline V gene lookup returns CDR1 SGHRS and CDR2 YFSETQ. This CDR3 spans 16 amino acids. The V end was cut by 0 bases, the J end by 2 bases, with 12 bases between. The data were produced by immunoSEQ multiplex PCR, yet TCRdb's version contains in-frame clones alone and is incomplete. Here the sample spans about 17,000 clones, 70% to 80% being singletons. The time point: inflamed ileum from the surgical specimen. This receptor was taken from an adult with Crohn's disease. The specimen sequenced was ileal tissue. The chain uses TRBV5-1 and TRBJ2-1; possibly TRBD1 for D (6 bases). In DNA form, the CDR3 reads TGCGCCAGCAGCTTGGGCCCCAGGGGAACCTACAATGAGCAGTTCTTC. As protein: CASSLGPRGTYNEQFF.